This TCR beta chain emerged from a study of T cell responses to AZD1222 COVID-19 vaccine. General study points: Elevations in Spike-specific TCR breadth and depth followed administration of two AZD1222 doses. There were mostly white British donors and more females than males, and clonal diversity was possibly underestimated. Spike-wide coverage was observed for vaccine-associated CD4 TCRs, with dominant responses at 160-218 and 743-854.

The CDR3 is made up of 16 amino acids. The V end lost 4 bases, the J end lost 0 bases, and 17 bases lay between the germline ends. Germline V gives CDR1 SGHNT, CDR2 YYREEE (reference sequence). On this clone: As yet, its antigen is unknown.

The method was immunoSEQ multiplex PCR; TCRdb's version includes in-frame clones alone and lacks a portion of them. The sample has fewer than 120,000 clones; roughly 92% are singletons. The receptor was isolated from an adult who received the AZD1222 COVID-19 vaccine. The chain carries TRBV5-4 and TRBJ2-7; weak D call: TRBD2 (7 bases). The source was peripheral blood, collected 28 days after the second AZD1222 dose. The CDR3 sequence is CASSPGGGVNSYEQYF. The CDR3 nucleotides read TGTGCCAGCAGCCCGGGGGGCGGGGTGAACTCCTACGAGCAGTACTTC.